This T cell receptor (beta chain) was identified in a study of technical replicates of blood from a few donors. In regard to this clone: One end of the junction is discordant with germline, which a read error may explain.

Sequencing was performed with immunoSEQ multiplex PCR; in TCRdb, only in-frame clones are kept and a portion is missing. The sample carries about 76,000 clones, 94% recorded once. The germline CDR1 and CDR2 sequences are ENHRY and SYGVKD. There are 14 residues in the CDR3. This chain connects TRBV10-3 to TRBJ2-7; D possibly matches TRBD1 or TRBD2 (5 bases each). Sequencing was done on a sample of T cells isolated from PBMCs. The receptor's source is a human donor in good health. The chain's CDR3 is CATSEGPYSYEQYF. In DNA form, the CDR3 reads TGTGCCACCAGTGAGGGGCCGTACTCCTACGAGCAGTACTTC.